Listed here is a single TCR beta chain. Its antigen is unidentified. Patients aged 18 to 65 had newly diagnosed hyperthyroidism lasting under 2 months. Diagnostic assessment was based on clinical symptoms, serum thyroxine and TRAb, thyroid ultrasound and orbital computed tomography. From more than 9 ml of fresh peripheral blood, PBMCs were isolated. Looked up from germline, CDR1 is MNHNS and CDR2 is SASEGT. Trimming pared 5 bases from V and 1 base from J, leaving 9 bases between. The CDR3 loop spans 13 amino acids. These data come from a study of T cells in Graves' hyperthyroidism and ophthalmopathy. Regarding the study as a whole: Most thyroid clonotypes expanded above 0.001 were also detected in blood.

The source material, RNA transcripts, was used to amplify TCR beta CDR3 regions. A set of HTBI primers served as the primers for a first-round RT-PCR of the TCR CDR3. Each CDR3 protein gets one entry after TCRdb re-called the multiplex PCR reads with MiXCR. The repertoire holds hundreds of thousands of distinct CDR3 sequences, with 14% as singletons. The V gene is TRBV6-1, the J gene TRBJ2-7; no clear D gene. Sample: blood. This receptor was identified in a woman in her late teens or twenties with Graves' hyperthyroidism. The CDR3 protein is CASSRTESYEQYF. CDR3 coding DNA: TGTGCCAGCAGTAGAACAGAGTCCTACGAGCAGTACTTC.